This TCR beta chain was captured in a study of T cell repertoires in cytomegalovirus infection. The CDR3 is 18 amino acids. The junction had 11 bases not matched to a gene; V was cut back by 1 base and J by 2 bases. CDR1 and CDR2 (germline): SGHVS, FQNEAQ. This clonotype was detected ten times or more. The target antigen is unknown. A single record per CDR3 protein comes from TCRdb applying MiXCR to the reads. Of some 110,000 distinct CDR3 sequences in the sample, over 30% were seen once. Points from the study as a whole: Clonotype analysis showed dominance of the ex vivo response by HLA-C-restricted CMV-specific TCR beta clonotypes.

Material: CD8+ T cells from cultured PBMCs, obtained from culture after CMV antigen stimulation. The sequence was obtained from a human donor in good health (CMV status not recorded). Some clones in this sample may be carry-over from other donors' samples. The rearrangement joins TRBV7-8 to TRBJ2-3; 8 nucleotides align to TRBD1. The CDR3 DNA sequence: TGTGCCAGCAGCTTAGTTCTTCGGACAGGGTCTTTCACAGATACGCAGTATTTT. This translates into CASSLVLRTGSFTDTQYF.